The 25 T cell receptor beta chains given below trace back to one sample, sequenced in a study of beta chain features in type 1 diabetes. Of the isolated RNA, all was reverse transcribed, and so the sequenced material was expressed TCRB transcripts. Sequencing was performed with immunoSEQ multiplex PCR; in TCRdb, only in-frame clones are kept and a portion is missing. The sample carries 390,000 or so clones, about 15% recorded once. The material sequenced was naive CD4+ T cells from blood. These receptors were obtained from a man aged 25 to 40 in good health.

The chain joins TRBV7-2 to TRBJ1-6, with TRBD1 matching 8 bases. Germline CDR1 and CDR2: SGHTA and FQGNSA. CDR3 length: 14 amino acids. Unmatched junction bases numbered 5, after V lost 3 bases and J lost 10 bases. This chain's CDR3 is CASSFETGESPLHF. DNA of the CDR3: TGTGCCAGCAGCTTCGAGACAGGGGAATCACCCCTCCACTTT.

This chain's CDR3 is CASSLAHPRQGLSNQPQHF. CDR3 sequence (DNA): TGTGCCAGCAGCTTAGCGCATCCGAGACAGGGGTTGAGCAATCAGCCCCAGCATTTT. The chain carries TRBV7-9 and TRBJ1-5; 8 nucleotides line up with TRBD1. V was clipped by 0 bases and J by 1 base; unmatched bases: 11. The CDR3 has 19 residues. CDR1 SEHNR and CDR2 FQNEAQ come from the germline V gene (reference sequence).

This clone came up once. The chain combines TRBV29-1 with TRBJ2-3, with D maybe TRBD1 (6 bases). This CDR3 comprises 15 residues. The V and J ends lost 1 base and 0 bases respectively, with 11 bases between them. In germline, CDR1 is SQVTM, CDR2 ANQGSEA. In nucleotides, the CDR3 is TGCAGCGTTGAAGTGACAGGCGGGAGCACAGATACGCAGTATTTT. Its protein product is CSVEVTGGSTDTQYF.

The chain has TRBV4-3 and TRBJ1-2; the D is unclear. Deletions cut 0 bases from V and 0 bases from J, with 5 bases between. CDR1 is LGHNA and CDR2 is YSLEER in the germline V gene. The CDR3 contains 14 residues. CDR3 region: CASSQDFANYGYTF. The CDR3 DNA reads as TGCGCCAGCAGCCAAGATTTTGCTAACTATGGCTACACCTTC.

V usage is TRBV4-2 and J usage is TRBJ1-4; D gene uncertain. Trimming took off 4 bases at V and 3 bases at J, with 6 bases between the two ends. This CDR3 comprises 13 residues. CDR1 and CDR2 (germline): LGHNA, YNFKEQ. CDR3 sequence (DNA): TGTGCCAGCAGCCGGCCCTCTAATGAAAAACTGTTTTTT. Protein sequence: CASSRPSNEKLFF.

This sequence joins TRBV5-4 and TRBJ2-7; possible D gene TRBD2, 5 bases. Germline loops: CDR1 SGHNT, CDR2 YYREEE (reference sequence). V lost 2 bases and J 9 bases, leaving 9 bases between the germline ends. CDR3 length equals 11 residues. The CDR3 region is CASSLEGGQYF. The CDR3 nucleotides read TGTGCCAGCAGCTTAGAAGGAGGGCAGTACTTC.

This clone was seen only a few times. CDR3 coding DNA: TGTGCCAGCAGCCACGCGACAGGGGTGGGCGCAGATACGCAGTATTTT. Its protein is CASSHATGVGADTQYF. V usage is TRBV7-2 and J usage is TRBJ2-3, with TRBD1 matching 8 bases. CDR1 and CDR2 from the germline V gene are SGHTA and FQGNSA. V was clipped by 5 bases and J by 4 bases; unmatched bases: 11. CDR3 size: 16 residues.

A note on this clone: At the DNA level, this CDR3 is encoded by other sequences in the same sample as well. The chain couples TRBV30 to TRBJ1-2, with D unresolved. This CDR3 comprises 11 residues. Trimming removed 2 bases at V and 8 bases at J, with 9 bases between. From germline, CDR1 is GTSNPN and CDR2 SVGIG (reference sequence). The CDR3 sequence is CAWSSGGGYTF. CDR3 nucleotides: TGTGCCTGGAGTTCGGGAGGCGGCTACACCTTC.

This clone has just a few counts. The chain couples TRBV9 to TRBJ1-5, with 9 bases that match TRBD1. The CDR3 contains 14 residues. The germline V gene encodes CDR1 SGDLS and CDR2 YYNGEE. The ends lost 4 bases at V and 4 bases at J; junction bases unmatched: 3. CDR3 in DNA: TGTGCCAGCAGCATGGGGACAGGGAATCAGCCCCAGCATTTT. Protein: CASSMGTGNQPQHF.

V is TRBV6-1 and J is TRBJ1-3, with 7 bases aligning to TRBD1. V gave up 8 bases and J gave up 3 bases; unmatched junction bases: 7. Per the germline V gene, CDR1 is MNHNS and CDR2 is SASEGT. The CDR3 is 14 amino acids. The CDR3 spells CASCMDRFGNTIYF. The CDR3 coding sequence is TGTGCCAGCTGTATGGACAGGTTTGGAAACACCATATATTTT.

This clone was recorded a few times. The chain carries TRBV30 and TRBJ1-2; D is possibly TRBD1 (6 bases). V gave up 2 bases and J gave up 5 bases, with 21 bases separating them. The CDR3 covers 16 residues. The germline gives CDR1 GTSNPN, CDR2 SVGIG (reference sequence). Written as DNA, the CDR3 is TGTGCCTGGAGTCCCTACGGGACATATCGTGGATATGGCTACACCTTC. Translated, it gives CAWSPYGTYRGYGYTF.

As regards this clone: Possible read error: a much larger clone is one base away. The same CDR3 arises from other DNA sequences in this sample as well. The CDR3 nucleotides are TGTGCCAGCAGCCCGCAAGAGACCCAGTACTTC. Amino acids: CASSPQETQYF. The chain carries TRBV11-2 and TRBJ2-5; D is undetermined. Germline V gene data show CDR1 as SGHAT and CDR2 as FQNNGV. The CDR3 is 11 amino acids. Between the trimmed V and J ends, which lost 5 bases and 2 bases, there was a span of 3 bases.

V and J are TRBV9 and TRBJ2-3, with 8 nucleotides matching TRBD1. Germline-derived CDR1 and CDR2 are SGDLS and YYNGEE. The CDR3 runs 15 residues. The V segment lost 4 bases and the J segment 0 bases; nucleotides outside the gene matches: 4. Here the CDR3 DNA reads TGTGCCAGCAGCCAGACAGGGGCTAGCACAGATACGCAGTATTTT. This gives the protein CASSQTGASTDTQYF.

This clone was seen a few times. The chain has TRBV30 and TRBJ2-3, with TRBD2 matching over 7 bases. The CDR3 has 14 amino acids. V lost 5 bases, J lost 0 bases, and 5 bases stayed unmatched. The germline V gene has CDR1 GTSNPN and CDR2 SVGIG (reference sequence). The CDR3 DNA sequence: TGTGCCTGGCATTTTAGCGGGAGCACAGATACGCAGTATTTT. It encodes CAWHFSGSTDTQYF.

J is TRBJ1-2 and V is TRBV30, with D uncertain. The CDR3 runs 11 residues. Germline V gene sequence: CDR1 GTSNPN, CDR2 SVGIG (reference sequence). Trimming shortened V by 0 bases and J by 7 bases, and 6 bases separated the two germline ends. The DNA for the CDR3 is TGTGCCTGGAGTGTGGTAGGTGGCTACACCTTC. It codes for CAWSVVGGYTF.

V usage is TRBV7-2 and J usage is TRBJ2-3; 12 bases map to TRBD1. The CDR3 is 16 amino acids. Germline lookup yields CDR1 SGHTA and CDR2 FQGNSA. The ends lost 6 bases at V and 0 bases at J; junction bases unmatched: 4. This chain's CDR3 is CASRRGQGASTDTQYF. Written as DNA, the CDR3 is TGTGCCAGCAGACGGGGACAGGGGGCAAGCACAGATACGCAGTATTTT.

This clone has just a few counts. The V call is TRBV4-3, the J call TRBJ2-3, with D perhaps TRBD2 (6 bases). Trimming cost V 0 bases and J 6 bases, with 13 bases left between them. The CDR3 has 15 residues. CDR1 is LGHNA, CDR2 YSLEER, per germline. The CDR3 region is CASSQEGTSGDTQYF. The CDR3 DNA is TGCGCCAGCAGCCAAGAGGGGACTTCTGGCGATACGCAGTATTTT.

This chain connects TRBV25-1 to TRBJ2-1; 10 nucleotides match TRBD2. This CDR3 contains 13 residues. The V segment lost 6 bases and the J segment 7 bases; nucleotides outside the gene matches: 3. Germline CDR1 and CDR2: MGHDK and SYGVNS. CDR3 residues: CASRASGRNEQFF. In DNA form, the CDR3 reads TGTGCCAGCAGGGCTAGCGGGAGAAATGAGCAGTTCTTC.

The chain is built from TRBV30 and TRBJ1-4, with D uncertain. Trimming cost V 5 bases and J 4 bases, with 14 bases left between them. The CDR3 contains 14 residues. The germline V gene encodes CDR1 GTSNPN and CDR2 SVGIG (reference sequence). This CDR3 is CAWGPLGRNEKLFF. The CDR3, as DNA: TGTGCCTGGGGCCCCCTCGGACGTAATGAAAAACTGTTTTTT. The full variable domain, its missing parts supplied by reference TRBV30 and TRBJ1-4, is SQTIHQWPATLVQPVGSPLSLECTVEGTSNPNLYWYRQAAGRGLQLLFYSVGIGQISSEVPQNLSASRPQDRQFILSSKKLLLSDSGFYLCAWGPLGRNEKLFFGSGTQLSVL.

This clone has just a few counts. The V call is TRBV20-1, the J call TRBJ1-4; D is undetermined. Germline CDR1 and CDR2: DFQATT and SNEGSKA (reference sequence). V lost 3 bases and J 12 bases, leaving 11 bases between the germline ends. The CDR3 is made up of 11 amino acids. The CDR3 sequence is CSARRAWELFF. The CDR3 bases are TGCAGTGCTAGGCGTGCGTGGGAACTGTTTTTT.

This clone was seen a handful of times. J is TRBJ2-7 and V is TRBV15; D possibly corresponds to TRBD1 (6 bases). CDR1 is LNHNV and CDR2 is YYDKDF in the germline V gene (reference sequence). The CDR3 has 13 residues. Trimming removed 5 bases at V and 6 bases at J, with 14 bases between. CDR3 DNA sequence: TGTGCCACCAGCGATGCGGACAGCGGCGAGCAGTACGTC. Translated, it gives CATSDADSGEQYV.

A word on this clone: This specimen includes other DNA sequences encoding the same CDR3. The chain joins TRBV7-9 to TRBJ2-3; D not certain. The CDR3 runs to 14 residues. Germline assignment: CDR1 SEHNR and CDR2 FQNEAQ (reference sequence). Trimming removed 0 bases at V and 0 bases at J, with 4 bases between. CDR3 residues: CASSLALSTDTQYF. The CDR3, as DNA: TGTGCCAGCAGCTTAGCCCTTAGCACAGATACGCAGTATTTT.

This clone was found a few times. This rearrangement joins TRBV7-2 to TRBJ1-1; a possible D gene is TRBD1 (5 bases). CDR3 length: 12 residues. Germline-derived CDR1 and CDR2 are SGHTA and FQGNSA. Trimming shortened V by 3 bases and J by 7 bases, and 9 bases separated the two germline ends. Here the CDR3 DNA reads TGTGCCAGCAGCTTCAATACAGGTGAAGCTTTCTTT. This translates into CASSFNTGEAFF. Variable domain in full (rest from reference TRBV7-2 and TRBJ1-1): GAGVSQSPSNKVTEKGKDVELRCDPISGHTALYWYRQSLGQGLEFLIYFQGNSAPDKSGLPSDRFSAERTGGSVSTLTIQRTQQEDSAVYLCASSFNTGEAFFGQGTRLTVV.

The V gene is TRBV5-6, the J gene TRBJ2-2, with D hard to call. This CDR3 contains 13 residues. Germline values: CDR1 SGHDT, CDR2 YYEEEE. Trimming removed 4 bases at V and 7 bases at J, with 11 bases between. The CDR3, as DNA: TGTGCCAGCAGCGAAGTTCCTAACGGGGAGCTGTTTTTT. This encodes CASSEVPNGELFF.

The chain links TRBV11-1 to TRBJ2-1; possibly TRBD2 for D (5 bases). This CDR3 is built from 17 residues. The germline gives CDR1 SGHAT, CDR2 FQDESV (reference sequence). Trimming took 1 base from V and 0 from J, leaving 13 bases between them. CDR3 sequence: CASSLDGSEFSYNEQFF. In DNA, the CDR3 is TGTGCCAGCAGCTTAGATGGTAGCGAGTTCTCCTACAATGAGCAGTTCTTC.